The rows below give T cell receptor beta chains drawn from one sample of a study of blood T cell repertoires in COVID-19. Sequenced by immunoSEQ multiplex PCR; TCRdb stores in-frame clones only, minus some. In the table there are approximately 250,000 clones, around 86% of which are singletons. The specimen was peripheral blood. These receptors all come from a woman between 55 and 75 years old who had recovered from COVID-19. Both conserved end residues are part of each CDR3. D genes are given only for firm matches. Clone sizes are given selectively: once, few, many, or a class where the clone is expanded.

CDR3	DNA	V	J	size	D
CASSTRTRSVETQYF	TGTGCCAGCAGTACCCGGACTAGATCCGTTGAGACCCAGTACTTC	TRBV6-5	TRBJ2-5	NA	TRBD2
CASIAGDVTEAFF	TGTGCCAGTATCGCAGGGGACGTCACTGAAGCTTTCTTT	TRBV28	TRBJ1-1	NA	NA
CASSWTGGRINQPQHF	TGTGCCAGCAGTTGGACAGGGGGCAGGATCAATCAGCCCCAGCATTTT	TRBV6-2/TRBV6-3	TRBJ1-5	NA	TRBD1
CSGGTSGGARNEQFF	TGCAGCGGCGGGACTAGCGGGGGGGCCCGCAATGAGCAGTTCTTC	TRBV29-1	TRBJ2-1	once	TRBD2
CATPTGTALYGYTF	TGTGCCACCCCCACCGGGACAGCCCTCTATGGCTACACCTTC	TRBV24-1	TRBJ1-2	NA	TRBD1
CASSSRQPNSYEQYF	TGTGCCAGCAGCTCCCGACAGCCGAACTCCTACGAGCAGTACTTC	TRBV5-4	TRBJ2-7	NA	NA
CASSESQDRNQPQHF	TGTGCCAGCAGTGAGTCACAGGACCGCAATCAGCCCCAGCATTTT	TRBV6-1	TRBJ1-5	NA	NA
CASSRDRDGEQYF	TGTGCCAGCAGCCGCGACAGGGACGGCGAGCAGTACTTC	TRBV11-1	TRBJ2-7	NA	TRBD1
CASSVRPGQLYEQYF	TGTGCCAGCAGTGTTAGGCCGGGACAACTCTACGAGCAGTACTTC	TRBV2	TRBJ2-7	NA	NA
CASSIVRGGDNSEQFF	TGTGCCAGTAGTATAGTGCGAGGGGGCGACAACTCTGAGCAGTTCTTC	TRBV19	TRBJ2-1	NA	TRBD1
CASSEGQYSNQPQHF	TGCGCCAGCAGCGAAGGACAGTATAGCAATCAGCCCCAGCATTTT	TRBV5-1	TRBJ1-5	NA	NA
CAINRGGSYNEQFF	TGTGCCATCAATAGGGGGGGGAGCTACAATGAGCAGTTCTTC	TRBV10-3	TRBJ2-1	NA	NA
CASSEHRHLGYTF	TGTGCCAGCAGTGAACACCGACATCTAGGCTACACCTTC	TRBV6-1	TRBJ1-2	once	NA
CASSLERSSDRDNEQFF	TGTGCCAGCAGCTTGGAAAGATCGAGTGACAGGGACAATGAGCAGTTCTTC	TRBV5-4	TRBJ2-1	NA	TRBD1
CASSLGGASYEQYF	TGTGCCAGCAGCTTAGGCGGGGCTTCCTACGAGCAGTACTTC	TRBV7-2	TRBJ2-7	few	NA
CASSDRQGSVNIQYF	TGTGCCAGCAGCGACAGACAGGGTTCGGTAAACATTCAGTACTTC	TRBV11-2	TRBJ2-4	NA	TRBD1
CASSSDRVGGYTF	TGCGCCAGCAGCTCAGACAGGGTCGGCGGCTACACCTTC	TRBV5-1	TRBJ1-2	NA	TRBD1
CAGAREEGGTGELFF	TGTGCCGGAGCCCGGGAGGAGGGGGGCACCGGGGAGCTGTTTTTT	TRBV7-9	TRBJ2-2	NA	NA
CASSARQGPGNEQFF	TGTGCCAGCAGCGCAAGACAGGGGCCGGGGAATGAGCAGTTCTTC	TRBV9	TRBJ2-1	NA	TRBD1
CASSLEGTGGRGQYF	TGCGCCAGCAGCTTGGAAGGGACAGGGGGACGAGGGCAGTACTTC	TRBV5-1	TRBJ2-7	NA	TRBD1
CASKASGTDTQYF	TGTGCCAGCAAGGCTAGCGGGACAGATACGCAGTATTTT	TRBV6-4	TRBJ2-3	NA	TRBD2
CASSLASGARQPQHF	TGTGCCAGCAGCTTAGCGTCTGGGGCACGGCAGCCCCAGCATTTT	TRBV7-2	TRBJ1-5	NA	NA
CASTVSGSYEQYF	TGTGCCAGCACAGTTTCCGGCTCCTACGAGCAGTACTTC	TRBV18	TRBJ2-7	NA	NA
CASSELRGGYEQYF	TGTGCCAGCAGTGAATTGCGGGGGGGCTACGAGCAGTACTTC	TRBV2	TRBJ2-7	NA	TRBD2
CASSEFPPGLFEKLFF	TGTGCCAGCAGTGAATTCCCCCCAGGGTTGTTTGAAAAACTGTTTTTT	TRBV2	TRBJ1-4	NA	NA
CASSRQGNSPLHF	TGTGCCAGCAGTCGACAGGGGAATTCACCCCTCCACTTT	TRBV12-3/TRBV12-4	TRBJ1-6	NA	TRBD1
CASTVQRRANTEAFF	TGTGCCAGTACAGTACAACGGAGGGCTAACACTGAAGCTTTCTTT	TRBV19	TRBJ1-1	NA	NA
CASSQASFAQFF	TGCGCCAGCAGCCAAGCTAGTTTTGCGCAGTTCTTC	TRBV4-1	TRBJ2-1	NA	NA
CASSIRTGVQPQHF	TGTGCCAGTAGTATACGGACAGGAGTCCAGCCCCAGCATTTT	TRBV19	TRBJ1-5	NA	TRBD1
CASSLVVESGELFF	TGCGCCAGCAGCTTGGTGGTGGAGAGCGGGGAGCTGTTTTTT	TRBV5-1	TRBJ2-2	NA	NA
CASSLKAPDTQYF	TGTGCCAGCAGCTTAAAAGCCCCAGATACGCAGTATTTT	TRBV11-3	TRBJ2-3	NA	NA
CASSSWTSGGTYEQYF	TGTGCCAGCAGTTCCTGGACTAGCGGGGGGACCTACGAGCAGTACTTC	TRBV27	TRBJ2-7	NA	TRBD2
CASSLNRGKVTDTQYF	TGTGCCAGCAGCTTGAACAGGGGAAAGGTTACAGATACGCAGTATTTT	TRBV11-2	TRBJ2-3	NA	TRBD1
CASSYSGTGEAFF	TGTGCCAGCAGTTACTCCGGGACAGGGGAGGCTTTCTTT	TRBV6-5	TRBJ1-1	NA	TRBD1
CATTAFYYEQYF	TGTGCCACCACAGCTTTCTACTACGAGCAGTACTTC	TRBV28	TRBJ2-7	NA	NA
CASSYPKAGGTGELFF	TGTGCCAGCAGTTACCCAAAAGCGGGGGGGACCGGGGAGCTGTTTTTT	TRBV6-5	TRBJ2-2	NA	TRBD2
CASTPRRGSGYTF	TGTGCCAGTACCCCCCGGCGGGGGTCGGGCTACACCTTC	TRBV19	TRBJ1-2	few	NA
CASSQVARYREGEKLFF	TGCGCCAGCAGCCAAGTTGCGAGATACAGGGAGGGTGAAAAACTGTTTTTT	TRBV4-3	TRBJ1-4	once	NA
CASSRLAGGNYEQYF	TGTGCCAGCAGTCGCCTAGCGGGGGGCAACTACGAGCAGTACTTC	TRBV7-2	TRBJ2-7	once	TRBD2
CSASPQGGYGYTF	TGCAGTGCTAGTCCGCAGGGGGGCTATGGCTACACCTTC	TRBV20-1	TRBJ1-2	once	TRBD1
CASSLWHEQFF	TGTGCCAGCAGCTTGTGGCATGAGCAGTTCTTC	TRBV11-1	TRBJ2-1	NA	NA
CASSLGSGGVGELFF	TGCGCCAGCAGCCTGGGTAGCGGGGGCGTCGGGGAGCTGTTTTTT	TRBV5-1	TRBJ2-2	few	TRBD2
CASSLAPAGGNEQFF	TGCGCCAGCAGCTTGGCCCCAGCGGGGGGGAATGAGCAGTTCTTC	TRBV5-1	TRBJ2-1	NA	TRBD2
CASSLVAGGDEQFF	TGTGCCAGCAGCTTAGTAGCGGGGGGCGATGAGCAGTTCTTC	TRBV7-2	TRBJ2-1	NA	TRBD2
CASSLQRFQETQYF	TGTGCCAGCAGTTTACAGAGGTTCCAAGAGACCCAGTACTTC	TRBV27	TRBJ2-5	NA	NA
CAISDPPRNTGELFF	TGTGCCATCAGTGACCCGCCGCGAAACACCGGGGAGCTGTTTTTT	TRBV10-3	TRBJ2-2	NA	NA
CASRRGTNNYGYTF	TGTGCCAGCAGGAGAGGGACAAACAACTATGGCTACACCTTC	TRBV6-6	TRBJ1-2	NA	NA
CASSLNRGNQPQHF	TGTGCCAGCAGCCTCAACAGGGGCAATCAGCCCCAGCATTTT	TRBV7-2	TRBJ1-5	NA	NA
CASSSPDRFYNEQFF	TGTGCCAGCAGCTCCCCCGACAGGTTCTACAATGAGCAGTTCTTC	TRBV11-1	TRBJ2-1	NA	NA
CATSRDPGQGQETQYF	TGTGCCACCAGCAGAGATCCCGGACAGGGACAAGAGACCCAGTACTTC	TRBV15	TRBJ2-5	NA	TRBD1
CASSNRGSYNEQFF	TGTGCCAGTAGTAACAGGGGATCCTACAATGAGCAGTTCTTC	TRBV19	TRBJ2-1	NA	TRBD1
CASSTGQGTRAEAFF	TGTGCCAGCAGCACCGGACAGGGAACGAGGGCTGAAGCTTTCTTT	TRBV7-2	TRBJ1-1	NA	TRBD1
CASSQTSGGAYEQFF	TGTGCCAGCAGCCAAACTAGCGGGGGGGCCTATGAGCAGTTCTTC	TRBV3-1/TRBV3-2	TRBJ2-1	NA	TRBD2